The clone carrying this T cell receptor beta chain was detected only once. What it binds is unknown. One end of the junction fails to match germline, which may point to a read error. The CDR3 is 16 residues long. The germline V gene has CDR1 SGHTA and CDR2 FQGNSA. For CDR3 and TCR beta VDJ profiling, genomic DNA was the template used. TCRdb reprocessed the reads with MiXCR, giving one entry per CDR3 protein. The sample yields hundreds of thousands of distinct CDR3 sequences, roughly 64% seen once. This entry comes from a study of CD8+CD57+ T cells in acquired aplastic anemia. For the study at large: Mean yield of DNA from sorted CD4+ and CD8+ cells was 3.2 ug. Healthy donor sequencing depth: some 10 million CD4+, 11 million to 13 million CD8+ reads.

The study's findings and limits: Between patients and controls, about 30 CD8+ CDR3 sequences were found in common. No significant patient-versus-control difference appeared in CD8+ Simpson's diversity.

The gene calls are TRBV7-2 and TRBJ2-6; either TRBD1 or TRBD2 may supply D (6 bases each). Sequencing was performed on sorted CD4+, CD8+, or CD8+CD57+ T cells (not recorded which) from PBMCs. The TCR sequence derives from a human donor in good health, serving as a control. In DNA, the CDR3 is TGTGCCAGCGTGGGGGGCAGCGTCTCTGAGGCCAACGTCCTGACTTTC. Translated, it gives CASVGGSVSEANVLTF.